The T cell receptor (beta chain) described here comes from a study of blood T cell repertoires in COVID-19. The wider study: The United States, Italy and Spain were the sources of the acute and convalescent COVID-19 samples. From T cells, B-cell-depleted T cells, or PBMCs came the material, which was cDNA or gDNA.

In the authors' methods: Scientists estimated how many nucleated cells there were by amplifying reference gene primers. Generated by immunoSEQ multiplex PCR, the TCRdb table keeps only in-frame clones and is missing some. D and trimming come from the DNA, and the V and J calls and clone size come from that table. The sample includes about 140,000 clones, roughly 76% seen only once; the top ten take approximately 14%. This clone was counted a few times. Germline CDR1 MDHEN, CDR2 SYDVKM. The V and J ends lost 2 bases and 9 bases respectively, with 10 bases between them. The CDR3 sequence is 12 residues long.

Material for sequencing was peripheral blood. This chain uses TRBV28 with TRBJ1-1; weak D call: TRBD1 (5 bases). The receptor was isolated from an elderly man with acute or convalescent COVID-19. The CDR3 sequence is CASSLGAIQAFF. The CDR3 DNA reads TGTGCCAGCAGTTTAGGGGCAATTCAAGCTTTCTTT. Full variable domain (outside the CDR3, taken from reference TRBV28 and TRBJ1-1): DVKVTQSSRYLVKRTGEKVFLECVQDMDHENMFWYRQDPGLGLRLIYFSYDVKMKEKGDIPEGYSVSREKKERFSLILESASTNQTSMYLCASSLGAIQAFFGQGTRLTVV.